This T cell receptor (beta chain) emerged from a study of T cells in Graves' hyperthyroidism and ophthalmopathy. At the level of the study: The initial diagnosis was the point when peripheral blood was collected, ahead of any treatment. Study-wide points: Expanded thyroid clonotypes (above 0.001) were mostly also found in blood. The model made its ophthalmopathy prediction, and onset followed a median roughly six months later.

A Clinical Activity Score of at least 3, a NOSPECS grade of at least 4 and a duration under 3 months were recorded in the ophthalmopathy patients. Amplified TCR beta CDR3 regions came from RNA transcripts. The TCR CDR3 first-round RT-PCR relied on the HTBI primer set. TCRdb redid the calling of the multiplex PCR reads with MiXCR, one entry per CDR3 protein. The data show 450,000 to 600,000 distinct CDR3 sequences, 20% seen once. This CDR3 has 15 amino acids. Germline loops: CDR1 SGHDN, CDR2 FVKESK. A remark on this clonotype: Its antigen is unidentified. This may be a read error: a much more frequent sequence differs by one nucleotide.

The rearrangement uses TRBV14 and TRBJ2-3, with 10 bases identical to TRBD1. Input material: blood. This clonotype was sampled from a man aged 35-49 years with Graves' ophthalmopathy. The CDR3 loop is CASSQRTGGTDAQYF. CDR3 in DNA: TGTGCCAGCAGCCAAAGGACAGGGGGTACAGATGCGCAGTATTTT.